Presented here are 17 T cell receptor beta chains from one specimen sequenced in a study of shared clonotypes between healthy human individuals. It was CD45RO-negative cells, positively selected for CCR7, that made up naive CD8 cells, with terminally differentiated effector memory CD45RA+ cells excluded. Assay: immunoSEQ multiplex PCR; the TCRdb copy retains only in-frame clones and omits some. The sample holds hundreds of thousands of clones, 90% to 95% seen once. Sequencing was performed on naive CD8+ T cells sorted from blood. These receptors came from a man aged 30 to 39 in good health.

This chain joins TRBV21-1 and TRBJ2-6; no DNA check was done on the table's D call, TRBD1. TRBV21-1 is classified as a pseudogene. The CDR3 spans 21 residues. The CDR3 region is CASSERGRGDNVFSGANVLTF. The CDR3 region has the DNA TGTGCCAGCAGCGAAAGAGGAAGGGGCGATAATGTGTTCTCTGGGGCCAACGTCCTGACTTTC.

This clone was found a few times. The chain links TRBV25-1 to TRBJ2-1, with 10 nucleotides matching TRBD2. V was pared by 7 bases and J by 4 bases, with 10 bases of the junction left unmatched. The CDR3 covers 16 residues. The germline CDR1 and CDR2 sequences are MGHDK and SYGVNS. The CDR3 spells CASTSGLADFYNEQFF. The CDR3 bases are TGTGCCAGCACATCAGGACTAGCGGACTTTTACAATGAGCAGTTCTTC.

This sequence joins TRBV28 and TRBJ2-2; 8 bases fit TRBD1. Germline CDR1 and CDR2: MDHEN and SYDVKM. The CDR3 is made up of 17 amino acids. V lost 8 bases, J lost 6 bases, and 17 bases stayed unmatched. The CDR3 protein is CASDTPRRDRSPGELFF. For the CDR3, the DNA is TGTGCCAGCGACACCCCCCGCCGGGACAGGAGCCCCGGGGAGCTGTTTTTT.

The CDR3 DNA is TGTGCCAGCAGCTTACCCTGGAACCCCTACGAGCAGTACTTC. Its translation: CASSLPWNPYEQYF. V usage is TRBV7-9 and J usage is TRBJ2-7; unclear D gene. Germline V gene data show CDR1 as SEHNR and CDR2 as FQNEAQ (reference sequence). This CDR3 spans 14 amino acids. Between the trimmed V and J ends, which lost 2 bases and 2 bases, there was a span of 10 bases.

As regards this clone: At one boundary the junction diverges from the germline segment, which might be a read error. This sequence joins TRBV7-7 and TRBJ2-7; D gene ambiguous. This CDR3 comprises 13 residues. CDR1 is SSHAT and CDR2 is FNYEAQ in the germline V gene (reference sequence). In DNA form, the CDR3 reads TGTGCTAGCAGCGCTATTGGGGTGGGCGAGCAGTACTTC. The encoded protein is CASSAIGVGEQYF.

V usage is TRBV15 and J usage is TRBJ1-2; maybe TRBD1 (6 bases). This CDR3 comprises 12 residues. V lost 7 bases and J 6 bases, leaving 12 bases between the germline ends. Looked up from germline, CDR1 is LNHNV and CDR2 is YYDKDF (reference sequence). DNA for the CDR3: TGTGCCACCAAAAAAGGGGGGAATGGCTACACCTTC. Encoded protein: CATKKGGNGYTF.

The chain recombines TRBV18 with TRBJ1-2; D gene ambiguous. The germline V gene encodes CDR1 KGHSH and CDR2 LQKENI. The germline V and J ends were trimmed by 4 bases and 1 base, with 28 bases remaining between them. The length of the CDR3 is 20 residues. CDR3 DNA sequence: TGTGCCAGCTCACATCCAGACCGTGACGCCCTTGAAAAGGATAACTATGGCTACACCTTC. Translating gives CASSHPDRDALEKDNYGYTF. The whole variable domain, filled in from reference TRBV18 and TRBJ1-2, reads NAGVMQNPRHLVRRRGQEARLRCSPMKGHSHVYWYRQLPEEGLKFMVYLQKENIIDESGMPKERFSAEFPKEGPSILRIQQVVRGDSAAYFCASSHPDRDALEKDNYGYTFGSGTRLTVV.

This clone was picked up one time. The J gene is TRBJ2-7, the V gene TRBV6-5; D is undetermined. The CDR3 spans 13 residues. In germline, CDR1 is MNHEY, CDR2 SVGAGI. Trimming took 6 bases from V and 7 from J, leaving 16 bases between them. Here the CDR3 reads CASRLGPTTEQYF. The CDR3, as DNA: TGTGCCAGCAGATTAGGGCCTACCACGGAGCAGTACTTC.

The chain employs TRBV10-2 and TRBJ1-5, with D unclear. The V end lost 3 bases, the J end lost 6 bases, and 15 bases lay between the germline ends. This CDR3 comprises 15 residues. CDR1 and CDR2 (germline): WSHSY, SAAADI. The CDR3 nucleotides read TGCGCCAGCAGTGATTCGCGGACCAAGTTTCAGCCCCAGCATTTT. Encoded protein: CASSDSRTKFQPQHF.

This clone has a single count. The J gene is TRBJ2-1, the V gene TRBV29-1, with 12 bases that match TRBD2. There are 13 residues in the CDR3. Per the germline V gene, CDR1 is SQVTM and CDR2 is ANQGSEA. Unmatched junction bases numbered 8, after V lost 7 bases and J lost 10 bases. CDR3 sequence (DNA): TGCAGCGGGGCTAGCGGGAGGGCCAGGGAGCAGTTCTTC. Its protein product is CSGASGRAREQFF.

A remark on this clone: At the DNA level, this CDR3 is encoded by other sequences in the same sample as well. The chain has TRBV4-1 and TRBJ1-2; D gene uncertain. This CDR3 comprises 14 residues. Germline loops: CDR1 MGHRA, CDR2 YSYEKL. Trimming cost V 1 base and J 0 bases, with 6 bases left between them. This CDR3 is CASSQVGTNYGYTF. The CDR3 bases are TGCGCCAGCAGCCAAGTCGGGACTAACTATGGCTACACCTTC.

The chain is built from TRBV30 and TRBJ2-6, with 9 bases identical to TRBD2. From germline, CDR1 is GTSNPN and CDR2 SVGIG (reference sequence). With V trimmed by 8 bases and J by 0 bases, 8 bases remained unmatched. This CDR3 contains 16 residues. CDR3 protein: CALRTSADSGANVLTF. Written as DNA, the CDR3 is TGTGCCCTCCGGACTAGCGCGGACTCTGGGGCCAACGTCCTGACTTTC.

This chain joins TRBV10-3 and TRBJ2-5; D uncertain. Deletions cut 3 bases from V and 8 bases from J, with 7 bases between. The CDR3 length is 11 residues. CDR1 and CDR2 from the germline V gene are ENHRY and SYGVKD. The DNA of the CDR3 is TGTGCCATCAGTGATGGGTCCACCCAGTACTTC. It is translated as CAISDGSTQYF.

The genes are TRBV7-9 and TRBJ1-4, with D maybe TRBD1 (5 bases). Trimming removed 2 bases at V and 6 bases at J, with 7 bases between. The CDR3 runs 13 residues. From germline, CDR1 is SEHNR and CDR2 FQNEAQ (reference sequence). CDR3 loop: CASSLQGHEKLFF. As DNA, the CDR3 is TGTGCCAGCAGCTTACAGGGCCATGAAAAACTGTTTTTT.

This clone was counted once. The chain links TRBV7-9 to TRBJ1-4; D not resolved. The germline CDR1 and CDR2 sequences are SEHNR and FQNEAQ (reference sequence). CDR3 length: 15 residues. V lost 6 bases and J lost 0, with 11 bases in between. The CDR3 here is CASSHSRTTNEKLFF. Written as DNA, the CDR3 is TGTGCCAGCAGTCACTCACGGACAACTAATGAAAAACTGTTTTTT.

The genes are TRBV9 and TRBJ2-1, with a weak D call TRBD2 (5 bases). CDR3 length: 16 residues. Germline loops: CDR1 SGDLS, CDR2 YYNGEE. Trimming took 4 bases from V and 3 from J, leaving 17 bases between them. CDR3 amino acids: CASSPEVRTLYNEQFF. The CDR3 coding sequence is TGTGCCAGCAGCCCAGAGGTCCGGACTCTCTACAATGAGCAGTTCTTC. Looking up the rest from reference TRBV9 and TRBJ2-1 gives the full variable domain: DSGVTQTPKHLITATGQRVTLRCSPRSGDLSVYWYQQSLDQGLQFLIQYYNGEERAKGNILERFSAQQFPDLHSELNLSSLELGDSALYFCASSPEVRTLYNEQFFGPGTRLTVL.

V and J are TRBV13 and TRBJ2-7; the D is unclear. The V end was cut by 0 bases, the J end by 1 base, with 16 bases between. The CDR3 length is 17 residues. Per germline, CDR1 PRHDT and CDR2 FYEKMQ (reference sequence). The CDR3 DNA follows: TGTGCCAGCAGCTTAGGTTTTGACGGAACCTTTTCCTACGAGCAGTACTTC. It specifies CASSLGFDGTFSYEQYF.